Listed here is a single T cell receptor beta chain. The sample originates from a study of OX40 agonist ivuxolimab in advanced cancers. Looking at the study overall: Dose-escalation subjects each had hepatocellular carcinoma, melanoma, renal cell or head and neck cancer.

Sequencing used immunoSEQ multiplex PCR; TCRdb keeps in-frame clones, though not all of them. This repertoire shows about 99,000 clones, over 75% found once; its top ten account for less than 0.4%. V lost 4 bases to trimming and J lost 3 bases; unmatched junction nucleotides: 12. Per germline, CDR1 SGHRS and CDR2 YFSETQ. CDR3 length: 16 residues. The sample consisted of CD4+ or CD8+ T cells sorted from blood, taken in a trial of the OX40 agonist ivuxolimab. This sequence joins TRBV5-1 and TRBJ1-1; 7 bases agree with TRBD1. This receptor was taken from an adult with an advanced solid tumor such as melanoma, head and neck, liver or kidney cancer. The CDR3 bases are TGCGCCAGCAGCCTCCCGACAGGGCCTTTGGACACTGAAGCTTTCTTT. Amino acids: CASSLPTGPLDTEAFF.